This T cell receptor (beta chain) was retrieved from a study of shared clonotypes between healthy human individuals. The CDR3 is made up of 18 amino acids. Trimming pared 1 base from V and 1 base from J, leaving 17 bases between. Germline V CDR1 and CDR2: MGHDK, SYGVNS. Study conclusions and caveats: Investigators collected only blood, and repertoires in tissues likely differ.

Comment on this clone: Antigen unknown.

The table came from immunoSEQ multiplex PCR; TCRdb's copy has only in-frame clones and leaves some out. This sample has about 1.5 million clones, with roughly 98% found just once. The chain carries TRBV25-1 and TRBJ2-1, with a possible D match to TRBD1 (6 bases). The specimen was naive CD4+ T cells sorted from blood. Documented subset: CD45RA+ positively selected. The receptor was isolated from a young man in good health. DNA for the CDR3: TGTGCCAGCAGTGAATTGGGGGCTAGCTCTTATTCCTACAATGAGCAGTTCTTC. It codes for CASSELGASSYSYNEQFF.